This T cell receptor beta chain was documented in a study of cytomegalovirus exposure and HLA in healthy donors. Study-wide background: Later analysis reported that the approximately 130 validation repertoires shared the platform of the approximately 670 first-cohort repertoires. Study-level results: Usually a TCR sequence was rare, but some public TCRs were found in many donors. Specific recognition of CMV antigens was confirmed in vitro for three chains (all CMV-associated). The study flagged 150 to 200 TCR beta chains as cytomegalovirus-associated.

As to this clone: The antigen remains unidentified.

This table comes from immunoSEQ multiplex PCR, and its TCRdb copy is limited to in-frame clones, with some not included. The sample carries a few hundred thousand clones, roughly 89% recorded once. CDR1 SQVTM and CDR2 ANQGSEA come from the germline V gene. V lost 7 bases to trimming and J lost 2 bases; unmatched junction nucleotides: 7. The CDR3 is 15 amino acids. The sequence derives from a woman aged 18-29 years in good health and CMV-seronegative. Sequenced sample: PBMCs. The rearrangement links TRBV29-1 to TRBJ2-5; 13 bases align to TRBD2. CDR3 sequence (DNA): TGCAGCGCCCAGGGGACTAGCGGGACTCAAGAGACCCAGTACTTC. Residues: CSAQGTSGTQETQYF.